These 13 T cell receptor beta chains came from one sample sequenced in a study of shared clonotypes between healthy human individuals. The repertoire was sequenced with immunoSEQ multiplex PCR; TCRdb's copy has only in-frame clones and lacks some. The repertoire holds roughly 2.1 million clones, with roughly 91% as singletons. Positive CCR7 selection of CD45RO-negative cells yielded the naive CD8 cells, and terminally differentiated effector memory CD45RA+ cells were excluded. The material sequenced was naive CD8+ T cells from PBMCs. These receptors were collected from a young man in good health. Some clones in this sample may be carry-over from other donors' samples.

The V gene is TRBV7-9, the J gene TRBJ2-1, with no clear D. Looked up from germline, CDR1 is SEHNR and CDR2 is FQNEAQ (reference sequence). V was pared by 4 bases and J by 2 bases, with 15 bases between. This CDR3 spans 16 amino acids. CDR3 region: CASSSRVGGPYNEQFF. CDR3 DNA: TGTGCCAGCAGCTCCCGCGTGGGCGGCCCCTACAATGAGCAGTTCTTC.

This clone has a handful of counts. The chain carries TRBV27 and TRBJ1-4; D may be TRBD1 (5 bases). Trimming cost V 5 bases and J 5 bases, with 15 bases left between them. The CDR3 has 15 residues. In germline, CDR1 is MNHEY, CDR2 SMNVEV (reference sequence). CDR3 sequence reads: CASSPYGASNEKLFF. DNA for the CDR3: TGTGCCAGCAGTCCATACGGGGCCTCAAATGAAAAACTGTTTTTT.

This sequence joins TRBV6-6 and TRBJ2-7; 9 bases align to TRBD2. CDR3 length: 15 residues. After removal of 2 bases from V and 5 bases from J, the junction contained 7 bases not matched to a gene. Germline loops: CDR1 MNHNY, CDR2 SVGAGI (reference sequence). CDR3 amino acids: CASSYGAGGPHEQYF. The CDR3 DNA reads as TGTGCCAGCAGTTACGGGGCGGGAGGGCCCCACGAGCAGTACTTC.

This sequence joins TRBV4-3 and TRBJ1-3; D call uncertain. The CDR3 consists of 14 residues. V was clipped by 0 bases and J by 4 bases, with 7 bases between them. CDR1 is LGHNA and CDR2 is YSLEER in the germline V gene. CDR3 residues: CASSQDRRGNTIYF. The CDR3, as DNA: TGCGCCAGCAGCCAAGATAGGAGGGGAAACACCATATATTTT.

This rearrangement joins TRBV19 to TRBJ1-2; no definite D call. V dropped 6 bases and J dropped 2 bases, with 13 bases sitting between them. Germline V lookup: CDR1 LNHDA, CDR2 SQIVND (reference sequence). The length of the CDR3 is 14 residues. The CDR3 nucleotides are TGTGCCAGTAGCCCCTCATTCGGGAACTATGGCTACACCTTC. It encodes CASSPSFGNYGYTF.

The CDR3 region has the DNA TGTGCCAGCAGTCCTCGGACAGGGGCGGATGAAGATACGCAGTATTTT. Amino acids: CASSPRTGADEDTQYF. The rearrangement uses TRBV27 and TRBJ2-3; 9 positions agree with TRBD1. The CDR3 consists of 16 residues. Germline lookup yields CDR1 MNHEY and CDR2 SMNVEV (reference sequence). J gave up 5 bases and V 5 bases, and 11 bases lay outside the gene matches.

The chain has TRBV10-3 and TRBJ2-3, with D possibly being TRBD1 (9 bases). This CDR3 has 22 amino acids. Per the germline V gene, CDR1 is ENHRY and CDR2 is SYGVKD. V lost 4 bases and J lost 4, with 36 bases in between. This CDR3 is CAISAPGTGIVGGRPSPDTQYF. CDR3 nucleotides: TGTGCCATCAGTGCACCCGGGACAGGGATTGTAGGCGGGAGGCCCAGCCCAGATACGCAGTATTTT.

The chain couples TRBV19 to TRBJ2-7; D is undetermined. Trimming took 1 base from V and 1 from J, leaving 8 bases between them. This CDR3 comprises 14 residues. Germline values: CDR1 LNHDA, CDR2 SQIVND (reference sequence). The CDR3 reads CASSIVARSYEQYF. For the CDR3, the DNA is TGTGCCAGTAGTATAGTGGCAAGATCCTACGAGCAGTACTTC.

This chain uses TRBV29-1 with TRBJ1-1; D gene uncertain. The CDR3 extends over 13 amino acids. Germline loops: CDR1 SQVTM, CDR2 ANQGSEA. With 7 bases removed from V and 1 base from J, the gap between germline ends came to 13 bases. CDR3 sequence reads: CSGWTVENTEAFF. The CDR3 bases are TGCAGCGGGTGGACTGTGGAGAACACTGAAGCTTTCTTT. The full variable domain, its missing parts supplied by reference TRBV29-1 and TRBJ1-1, is SAVISQKPSRDICQRGTSLTIQCQVDSQVTMMFWYRQQPGQSLTLIATANQGSEATYESGFVIDKFPISRPNLTFSTLTVSNMSPEDSSIYLCSGWTVENTEAFFGQGTRLTVV.

The genes are TRBV27 and TRBJ1-1, with D tentatively TRBD1 (6 bases). CDR1 and CDR2 (germline): MNHEY, SMNVEV (reference sequence). CDR3 length: 18 residues. Trimming stripped 2 bases from V and 0 bases from J, with 19 bases between. The CDR3 DNA reads as TGTGCCAGCAGTTTAAGGGGGGCGGCTGCTGGTTTGAACACTGAAGCTTTCTTT. As protein: CASSLRGAAAGLNTEAFF.

The chain is built from TRBV9 and TRBJ2-1; D is unclear. V dropped 0 bases and J dropped 2 bases, with 9 bases sitting between them. Germline V gene lookup returns CDR1 SGDLS and CDR2 YYNGEE. The CDR3 is 15 residues long. The CDR3 region has the DNA TGTGCCAGCAGCGTAGCGGATAAGGCCTACAATGAGCAGTTCTTC. Protein: CASSVADKAYNEQFF.

This clone was observed a few times. The chain combines TRBV29-1 with TRBJ1-5, with D hard to call. Deletions cut 7 bases from V and 1 base from J, with 11 bases between. This CDR3 is 13 amino acids long. From germline, CDR1 is SQVTM and CDR2 ANQGSEA. As DNA, the CDR3 is TGCAGCGCAATCAAGGGAAGCAATCAGCCCCAGCATTTT. It yields the protein CSAIKGSNQPQHF.

V is TRBV10-3 and J is TRBJ2-1, with a weak D call TRBD2 (6 bases). The V and J ends lost 3 bases and 5 bases respectively, with 11 bases between them. Per germline, CDR1 ENHRY and CDR2 SYGVKD. This CDR3 region has 14 residues. The CDR3 protein is CAISELSGHNEQFF. CDR3 in DNA: TGTGCCATCAGTGAACTTAGCGGTCACAATGAGCAGTTCTTC.